The 21 T cell receptor beta chains below all came from one sample that was sequenced in a study of shared clonotypes between healthy human individuals. Profiling relied on immunoSEQ multiplex PCR, and the TCRdb table lists in-frame clones only, not all of them. The sample has fewer than 1 million clones, around 96% seen once; the top ten hold over 0.2%. Naive-designated CD8 cells lacked CD45RO, were positively enriched for CCR7, and omitted terminally differentiated effector memory CD45RA+ cells. Sequences were obtained from naive CD8+ T cells sorted from blood. These receptors were taken from a man aged 30-40 years in good health.

CDR3 coding DNA: TGTGCCAGCAGTTTGGCGGAAAATCAGCCCCAGCATTTT. This codes for CASSLAENQPQHF. The rearrangement links TRBV2 to TRBJ1-5; no clear D. Per germline, CDR1 SNHLY and CDR2 FYNNEI. Trimming left V 5 bases short and J 4 bases short, with 9 bases between. This CDR3 is built from 13 residues.

The V gene is TRBV2, the J gene TRBJ2-1, with D perhaps given as TRBD1 or TRBD2 (5 bases each). CDR1 and CDR2 from the germline V gene are SNHLY and FYNNEI. The CDR3 contains 15 residues. With 8 bases removed from V and 1 base from J, the gap between germline ends came to 15 bases. The DNA of the CDR3 is TGTGCCAGCGAAGGGACCCCCGGGTCCTACAATGAGCAGTTCTTC. Protein: CASEGTPGSYNEQFF.

V gene TRBV27 combines with J gene TRBJ2-7, with 8 nucleotides matching TRBD2. Germline-derived CDR1 and CDR2 are MNHEY and SMNVEV (reference sequence). The CDR3 has 14 residues. The V segment lost 5 bases and the J segment 5 bases; nucleotides outside the gene matches: 8. The CDR3 nucleotides read TGTGCCAGCAGTGAAAGCGGGAGTACCAACGAGCAGTACTTC. As protein: CASSESGSTNEQYF.

The V and J genes are TRBV12-5 and TRBJ2-7; TRBD2 agrees at 7 bases. V lost 3 bases to trimming and J lost 3 bases; unmatched junction nucleotides: 8. The CDR3 has 15 residues. The germline gives CDR1 LGHNT, CDR2 FRNRAP. This CDR3 is CASGFGTGGNYEQYF. The CDR3 DNA reads TGTGCTAGTGGTTTTGGGACCGGGGGGAACTACGAGCAGTACTTC.

This sequence joins TRBV10-1 and TRBJ2-1, with a possible D match to TRBD2 (5 bases). The CDR3 has 17 residues. V lost 3 bases, J lost 7 bases, and 22 bases lay in between. The germline CDR1 and CDR2 sequences are WNHNN and SYGVQD (reference sequence). CDR3 bases: TGCGCCAGCAGTGAATCCGAACTAAAGCGGTTGGGGAATGAGCAGTTCTTC. Translated, it gives CASSESELKRLGNEQFF.

This sequence joins TRBV7-9 and TRBJ1-2; no firm D call. V was clipped by 7 bases and J by 6 bases, with 12 bases between them. The CDR3 totals 12 residues. From germline, CDR1 is SEHNR and CDR2 FQNEAQ (reference sequence). In DNA form, the CDR3 reads TGTGCCAGCAACAAAGGACTCCATGGCTACACCTTC. This gives the protein CASNKGLHGYTF.

The chain combines TRBV7-9 with TRBJ2-2, with 9 bases that match TRBD2. The germline CDR1 and CDR2 sequences are SEHNR and FQNEAQ (reference sequence). The CDR3 covers 17 residues. After removal of 1 base from V and 3 bases from J, the junction contained 6 bases not matched to a gene. The CDR3 loop reads CASSLVVAGAYTGELFF. CDR3 nucleotides: TGTGCCAGCAGCTTAGTAGTAGCGGGAGCCTACACCGGGGAGCTGTTTTTT.

For the CDR3, the DNA is TGTGCCAGCAGTTTCTCGGAAAATCAGCCCCAGCATTTT. Its translation is CASSFSENQPQHF. J is TRBJ1-5 and V is TRBV28; D is undetermined. V was trimmed by 3 bases and J by 4 bases, leaving 7 bases between them. The CDR3 is 13 residues long. The germline V gene encodes CDR1 MDHEN and CDR2 SYDVKM.

This chain links TRBV9 with TRBJ2-2, with D tentatively TRBD1 (7 bases). The length of the CDR3 is 15 residues. Trimming took off 3 bases at V and 12 bases at J, with 21 bases between the two ends. Germline V gene lookup returns CDR1 SGDLS and CDR2 YYNGEE. The CDR3 nucleotides read TGTGCCAGCAGCGGGAGGGGGCAGGGTCCGTTTCAGCTGTTTTTT. It encodes CASSGRGQGPFQLFF.

The rearrangement uses TRBV7-9 and TRBJ2-7; D remains ambiguous. This CDR3 spans 8 amino acids. Germline-derived CDR1 and CDR2 are SEHNR and FQNEAQ (reference sequence). The CDR3 protein is CDTYEQYF. In DNA form, the CDR3 reads TGTGACACCTACGAGCAGTACTTC.

This chain uses TRBV7-8 with TRBJ2-7; D is uncertain. The germline V gene has CDR1 SGHVS and CDR2 FQNEAQ. Trimming pared 2 bases from V and 0 bases from J, leaving 8 bases between. The CDR3 extends over 14 amino acids. CDR3 coding DNA: TGTGCCAGCAGCTTAATGGGTAGCTCCTACGAGCAGTACTTC. It codes for CASSLMGSSYEQYF.

As regards this clone: Other DNA sequences within the sample encode an identical CDR3. The chain couples TRBV9 to TRBJ2-3; D is ambiguous. This CDR3 is built from 15 residues. The ends were cut back, 2 bases at V and 0 bases at J, with 10 bases in the middle. Germline CDR1 reads SGDLS; CDR2 reads YYNGEE. The CDR3 region is CASSVGRASTDTQYF. DNA of the CDR3: TGTGCCAGCAGCGTCGGCCGGGCTAGCACAGATACGCAGTATTTT.

The gene calls are TRBV7-9 and TRBJ2-1; 9 bases line up with TRBD2. Germline-derived CDR1 and CDR2 are SEHNR and FQNEAQ (reference sequence). With 8 bases clipped from V and 7 bases from J, the junction kept 9 bases outside the gene matches. The CDR3 extends over 14 amino acids. CDR3 DNA sequence: TGTGCCAGCGGCATAGCGGGAGTGAGGAATGAGCAGTTCTTC. This translates into CASGIAGVRNEQFF. Based on the CDR3 plus reference TRBV7-9 and TRBJ2-1, the full variable domain is DTGVSQNPRHKITKRGQNVTFRCDPISEHNRLYWYRQTLGQGPEFLTYFQNEAQLEKSRLLSDRFSAERPKGSFSTLEIQRTEQGDSAMYLCASGIAGVRNEQFFGPGTRLTVL.

The chain uses TRBV18 and TRBJ2-7; D not resolved. V was shortened by 3 bases and J by 3 bases, with 12 bases between the two germline ends. In germline, CDR1 is KGHSH, CDR2 LQKENI. The CDR3 is made up of 14 amino acids. CDR3 in amino acids: CASSPPADYYEQYF. The CDR3 bases are TGTGCCAGCTCACCCCCGGCTGATTACTACGAGCAGTACTTC.

The V gene is TRBV27, the J gene TRBJ2-7; D possibly corresponds to TRBD1 (6 bases). From germline, CDR1 is MNHEY and CDR2 SMNVEV (reference sequence). Trimming shortened V by 3 bases and J by 4 bases, and 13 bases separated the two germline ends. CDR3 length: 14 amino acids. CDR3 protein: CASSFIGGSYEQYF. CDR3 coding DNA: TGTGCCAGCAGTTTCATAGGGGGATCTTACGAGCAGTACTTC.

The chain carries TRBV9 and TRBJ2-1; 9 positions match TRBD2. Germline V gene lookup returns CDR1 SGDLS and CDR2 YYNGEE. V was clipped by 2 bases and J by 8 bases; unmatched bases: 8. The CDR3 contains 15 residues. Here the CDR3 DNA reads TGTGCCAGCAGCGTCGGCGGGAGGGGCTTGGATGAGCAGTTCTTC. This sequence encodes CASSVGGRGLDEQFF.

This clone was found once. The rearrangement uses TRBV5-1 and TRBJ2-6; D is ambiguous. Germline CDR1 and CDR2: SGHRS and YFSETQ. The CDR3 is made up of 19 amino acids. The V gene lost 0 bases and the J gene lost 1 base, with 17 bases spanning the gap. CDR3 residues: CASSLAGVLFGSGANVLTF. The CDR3 coding sequence is TGCGCCAGCAGCTTGGCAGGTGTATTGTTCGGTTCTGGGGCCAACGTCCTGACTTTC. The whole variable domain, filled in from reference TRBV5-1 and TRBJ2-6, reads KAGVTQTPRYLIKTRGQQVTLSCSPISGHRSVSWYQQTPGQGLQFLFEYFSETQRNKGNFPGRFSGRQFSNSRSEMNVSTLELGDSALYLCASSLAGVLFGSGANVLTFGAGSRLTVL.

The J gene is TRBJ2-1, the V gene TRBV9, with TRBD1 matching over 9 bases. Germline CDR1 and CDR2: SGDLS and YYNGEE. The J segment lost 4 bases and the V segment lost 3 bases, leaving 5 bases of the junction unmatched. This CDR3 has 15 residues. CDR3 nucleotide sequence: TGTGCCAGCAGCGCCGGGACAGGGTTTTACAATGAGCAGTTCTTC. Translated: CASSAGTGFYNEQFF.

This clone was seen once. The chain has TRBV27 and TRBJ1-2, with D possibly TRBD1 on 6 matching bases. This CDR3 comprises 14 residues. V was trimmed by 4 bases and J by 6 bases, leaving 15 bases between them. CDR1 and CDR2 from the germline V gene are MNHEY and SMNVEV (reference sequence). CDR3 protein: CASSSYRELNGYTF. CDR3 sequence (DNA): TGTGCCAGCAGTTCTTACAGGGAGTTGAATGGCTACACCTTC.

The V call is TRBV7-9, the J call TRBJ2-7; the D gene could be TRBD1 or TRBD2 (6 bases each). Germline CDR1 reads SEHNR; CDR2 reads FQNEAQ (reference sequence). Trimming took off 1 base at V and 4 bases at J, with 17 bases between the two ends. This CDR3 has 16 residues. In DNA form, the CDR3 reads TGTGCCAGCAGCTTAGACATGGGGGGCCAGAGGTACGAGCAGTACTTC. Translating it yields CASSLDMGGQRYEQYF.

V usage is TRBV7-9 and J usage is TRBJ2-7; D perhaps matches TRBD2 (6 bases). The CDR3 length is 16 residues. V was cut by 0 bases and J by 2 bases, with 14 bases left in between. Per the germline V gene, CDR1 is SEHNR and CDR2 is FQNEAQ (reference sequence). This CDR3 reads CASSLASGAGPYEQYF. CDR3 DNA: TGTGCCAGCAGCTTAGCGAGTGGCGCGGGACCCTACGAGCAGTACTTC.